This T cell receptor (beta chain) originates from a study of patients and donors after allogeneic stem cell transplantation. V was cut by 4 bases and J by 4 bases, with 19 bases left in between. CDR1 and CDR2 (germline): MNHEY, SVGAGI. The CDR3 is made up of 16 amino acids. TCRdb called the RT-PCR reads again in MiXCR, with one record for every CDR3 protein. The table lists 920,000 or so distinct CDR3 sequences, 18% of them singletons. This receptor was obtained from a human donor who was either an allogeneic HSCT recipient or a stem cell or donor lymphocyte infusion donor (not recorded which). It is not recorded whose cells these are; they may come from a transplant donor. V is TRBV6-5 and J is TRBJ1-2; TRBD1 is a possible D gene (6 bases). The sample taken for sequencing was blood, either unsorted or a sorted T cell fraction (not recorded which). The CDR3 here is CASSFRTAGTIYGYTF. DNA for the CDR3: TGTGCCAGCAGTTTTAGGACAGCCGGGACTATCTATGGCTACACCTTC.